These T cell receptor beta chains were read from a single sample in a study of cytomegalovirus exposure and HLA in healthy donors. The data were produced by immunoSEQ multiplex PCR, yet TCRdb's version contains in-frame clones alone and is incomplete. The data show about 180,000 clones, over 70% seen once. The sequenced material came from PBMCs. The receptors here all came from a middle-aged man in good health and CMV-seronegative. Both conserved end residues are part of each CDR3. Each record gives: clone size, D gene, V gene, J gene, CDR3 protein, CDR3 DNA. D genes are given only for firm matches. Where a row states a size, it is once, few, many or the class of an expanded clone; other rows omit it.

>once|TRBD1|TRBV4-1|TRBJ1-2
CASSPSGGRNYGYTF
TGCGCCAGCAGCCCATCAGGGGGAAGGAACTATGGCTACACCTTC
>-|-|TRBV7-8|TRBJ1-2
CASSSQGLYGYTF
TGTGCCAGCAGCTCGCAGGGCCTATATGGCTACACCTTC
>-|-|TRBV19|TRBJ1-4
CASSIRTDERREKLFF
TGTGCCAGTAGTATAAGGACAGACGAACGCCGGGAAAAACTGTTTTTT
>few|-|TRBV7-9|TRBJ1-1
CASSTGAGARTEAFF
TGTGCCAGCAGCACCGGGGCAGGGGCAAGGACTGAAGCTTTCTTT
>-|-|TRBV9|TRBJ2-1
CASSATPSERNEQFF
TGTGCCAGCAGCGCCACCCCGAGCGAGCGTAATGAGCAGTTCTTC
>-|TRBD1|TRBV7-9|TRBJ1-2
CASSPGQARYGYTF
TGTGCCAGCAGCCCGGGACAGGCCCGCTATGGCTACACCTTC
>-|TRBD2|TRBV6-4|TRBJ2-1
CASSVTYASGDEQFF
TGTGCCAGCAGTGTCACGTATGCTAGCGGGGATGAGCAGTTCTTC
>-|-|TRBV30|TRBJ1-3
CAWESKTGNTIYF
TGTGCCTGGGAGTCGAAAACTGGAAACACCATATATTTT
>-|TRBD1|TRBV5-4|TRBJ2-7
CASSARDRGARVPYEQYF
TGTGCCAGCAGCGCCCGGGACAGGGGAGCCAGAGTCCCCTACGAGCAGTACTTC
>-|-|TRBV29-1|TRBJ2-3
CSVPAGGLDTQYF
TGCAGCGTCCCGGCAGGGGGACTAGATACGCAGTATTTT
>-|TRBD2|TRBV9|TRBJ2-3
CASSVSTSGLATDTQYF
TGTGCCAGCAGCGTTTCGACTAGCGGGCTAGCCACAGATACGCAGTATTTT
>-|-|TRBV7-2|TRBJ2-7
CASSLDAGGVREQYF
TGTGCCAGCAGCTTAGATGCGGGCGGTGTGAGGGAGCAGTACTTC
>-|TRBD1|TRBV5-1|TRBJ2-7
CASSRDRDEQYF
TGCGCCAGCAGCCGGGACAGGGACGAGCAGTACTTC
>-|-|TRBV20-1|TRBJ2-4
CSASQGGIQYF
TGCAGTGCTAGCCAGGGAGGCATTCAGTACTTC
>-|TRBD1|TRBV30|TRBJ1-1
CAWIRDRVNTEAFF
TGTGCCTGGATCCGGGACAGGGTGAACACTGAAGCTTTCTTT
>-|TRBD2|TRBV6-5|TRBJ2-7
CASSRTSGFNEQYF
TGTGCCAGCAGTCGGACTAGCGGTTTCAACGAGCAGTACTTC
>-|TRBD2|TRBV16|TRBJ2-3
CASSTVAGGPDTQYF
TGTGCCAGCAGCACGGTAGCGGGAGGCCCCGATACGCAGTATTTT
>-|-|TRBV27|TRBJ1-1
CASSPEIFTEAFF
TGTGCCAGCAGTCCGGAGATTTTCACTGAAGCTTTCTTT
>-|-|TRBV11-3|TRBJ2-2
CASSSSAGRGYTGELFF
TGTGCCAGCAGCTCCAGCGCGGGACGGGGCTACACCGGGGAGCTGTTTTTT
>-|-|TRBV25-1|TRBJ1-4
CASSDHRASEKLFF
TGTGCCAGCAGCGACCACAGGGCTAGTGAAAAACTGTTTTTT
>-|-|TRBV10-3|TRBJ1-2
CATRGREANYGYTF
TGTGCCACCCGAGGGAGGGAAGCTAACTATGGCTACACCTTC
>-|TRBD2|TRBV18|TRBJ2-2
CASSLGTSSGELFF
TGTGCCAGCTCCCTTGGGACTAGCAGCGGGGAGCTGTTTTTT
>-|TRBD1|TRBV18|TRBJ1-5
CASSPTGQGFNQPQHF
TGTGCCAGCTCACCCACGGGACAGGGCTTTAATCAGCCCCAGCATTTT
>once|TRBD1|TRBV7-9|TRBJ1-2
CASSLAGQGAAGYTF
TGTGCCAGCAGCTTAGCCGGACAGGGGGCAGCTGGCTACACCTTC
>-|-|TRBV28|TRBJ1-1
CASHLGEGNTEAFF
TGTGCCAGCCACCTCGGAGAGGGGAACACTGAAGCTTTCTTT
>once|-|TRBV5-6|TRBJ2-1
CASSFFAAEMTYNEQFF
TGTGCCAGCAGCTTTTTTGCGGCGGAGATGACCTACAATGAGCAGTTCTTC
>once|TRBD1|TRBV4-1|TRBJ2-7
CASRGTGAYEQYF
TGCGCCAGCAGAGGGACAGGGGCCTACGAGCAGTACTTC
>-|TRBD2|TRBV19|TRBJ2-1
CASETSGSNEQFF
TGTGCCAGTGAGACTAGCGGGAGTAATGAGCAGTTCTTC
>-|TRBD1|TRBV19|TRBJ1-1
CASSIITGVTEAFF
TGTGCCAGTAGTATTATAACAGGGGTCACTGAAGCTTTCTTT
>few|TRBD2|TRBV5-4|TRBJ2-1
CASSLATSGSNEQFF
TGTGCCAGCAGCTTGGCTACTAGCGGGAGCAATGAGCAGTTCTTC
>few|TRBD1|TRBV7-9|TRBJ1-1
CASSFDREVTEAFF
TGTGCCAGCAGCTTTGACAGGGAGGTAACTGAAGCTTTCTTT
>-|-|TRBV6-5|TRBJ1-2
CASSYSWQRSSGYTF
TGTGCCAGCAGTTACTCGTGGCAGCGTTCCAGTGGCTACACCTTC
>few|-|TRBV2|TRBJ1-1
CASSWTENTEAFF
TGTGCCAGCAGTTGGACAGAGAACACTGAAGCTTTCTTT
>-|-|TRBV21-1|TRBJ2-7
CAIRGGREAYEQYF
TGTGCCATCCGGGGGGGGCGGGAGGCCTACGAGCAGTACTTC
>-|TRBD2|TRBV7-3|TRBJ2-2
CASSFGTTTGELFF
TGTGCCAGCAGTTTTGGGACTACCACCGGGGAGCTGTTTTTT
>-|TRBD2|TRBV30|TRBJ2-1
CAWSQGLAGAEQFF
TGTGCCTGGAGTCAGGGACTAGCGGGGGCTGAGCAGTTCTTC
>-|TRBD1|TRBV7-9|TRBJ2-1
CASSLEQGEREQFF
TGTGCCAGCAGCTTAGAACAGGGGGAACGTGAGCAGTTCTTC
>-|-|TRBV2|TRBJ2-5
CASRDDREETQYF
TGTGCCAGCAGAGATGATCGGGAGGAGACCCAGTACTTC
>once|-|TRBV5-6|TRBJ2-2
CASSPISLGELFF
TGTGCCAGCAGCCCCATATCACTCGGGGAGCTGTTTTTT